A single sample gave rise to the 9 T cell receptor beta chains below, sequenced in a study of cytomegalovirus exposure and HLA in healthy donors. Vbeta (60) and Jbeta (13) primers were used in the PCR. Clones were sequenced by immunoSEQ multiplex PCR, and TCRdb holds only the in-frame ones, with some missing. The sample holds about 180,000 clones, 77% seen once. The sequencing sample was made of PBMCs. All receptors derive from a man between 18 and 29 years old in good health and CMV-seronegative.

The chain carries TRBV2 and TRBJ2-7; TRBD1 aligns across 10 bases. Germline CDR1 SNHLY, CDR2 FYNNEI. This CDR3 has 15 amino acids. Trimming at V came to 5 bases and at J to 0 bases, leaving 4 bases not matched to a gene. The CDR3 sequence: CASSPGTGVSYEQYF. CDR3 DNA: TGTGCCAGCAGTCCCGGGACAGGGGTCTCCTACGAGCAGTACTTC.

The chain employs TRBV4-1 and TRBJ1-2; no clear D gene. The germline V gene has CDR1 MGHRA and CDR2 YSYEKL. V was pared by 4 bases and J by 6 bases, with 24 bases between. The CDR3 is 17 residues long. The CDR3 nucleotides read TGCGCCAGCAGCCGCGGGGTTTTCGGGATAGGGATCAATGGCTACACCTTC. It encodes CASSRGVFGIGINGYTF.

The J gene is TRBJ2-5, the V gene TRBV7-2; 7 bases map to TRBD2. Germline V lookup: CDR1 SGHTA, CDR2 FQGNSA. The CDR3 covers 14 residues. The junction had 3 bases not matched to a gene; V was cut back by 3 bases and J by 2 bases. CDR3 nucleotides: TGTGCCAGCAGCTTTCTAGCGGTTCAAGAGACCCAGTACTTC. Translating gives CASSFLAVQETQYF.

The chain couples TRBV19 to TRBJ2-5; 10 nucleotides match TRBD1. Trimming removed 6 bases from V and 1 base from J; junction bases left unmatched: 2. The CDR3 length is 14 residues. Looked up from germline, CDR1 is LNHDA and CDR2 is SQIVND (reference sequence). CDR3 in DNA: TGTGCCAGTAGGAGGACAGGGGGCCAAGAGACCCAGTACTTC. Translated: CASRRTGGQETQYF.

Only one count was recorded for this clone. This rearrangement joins TRBV7-6 to TRBJ1-5; TRBD1 aligns across 10 bases. CDR1 and CDR2 (germline): SGHVS, FNYEAQ. The CDR3 covers 15 residues. The V and J ends lost 3 bases and 6 bases, in that order; junction bases with no gene match: 5. CDR3 sequence (DNA): TGTGCCAGCAGCTTGGGGACAGGGGTGGGTCAGCCCCAGCATTTT. Translated, it gives CASSLGTGVGQPQHF.

The V gene is TRBV6-5, the J gene TRBJ2-1; D might be TRBD2 (6 bases). Germline values: CDR1 MNHEY, CDR2 SVGAGI. The CDR3 has 16 residues. Trimming removed 2 bases at V and 2 bases at J, with 13 bases between. Here the CDR3 reads CASSYTGESPYNEQFF. In DNA, the CDR3 is TGTGCCAGCAGTTACACGGGGGAGAGTCCCTACAATGAGCAGTTCTTC.

A few counts support this clone. This chain connects TRBV4-3 to TRBJ1-2; the D gene is possibly TRBD1 (5 bases). Germline CDR1 LGHNA, CDR2 YSLEER. Trimming removed 0 bases from V and 2 bases from J, with 7 bases in between. CDR3 length: 14 residues. CDR3 sequence: CASSQDSGNYGYTF. CDR3 coding DNA: TGCGCCAGCAGCCAAGATTCAGGGAACTATGGCTACACCTTC.

J is TRBJ2-7 and V is TRBV9; weak D call: TRBD2 (6 bases). V lost 0 bases and J lost 0, with 10 bases in between. This CDR3 comprises 15 residues. Looked up from germline, CDR1 is SGDLS and CDR2 is YYNGEE. The CDR3 DNA follows: TGTGCCAGCAGCGTAGGTGGAGGGCACTCCTACGAGCAGTACTTC. Translation: CASSVGGGHSYEQYF. Full variable domain (outside the CDR3, taken from reference TRBV9 and TRBJ2-7): DSGVTQTPKHLITATGQRVTLRCSPRSGDLSVYWYQQSLDQGLQFLIQYYNGEERAKGNILERFSAQQFPDLHSELNLSSLELGDSALYFCASSVGGGHSYEQYFGPGTRLTVT.

V gene TRBV6-1 combines with J gene TRBJ2-5; 8 bases are a match to TRBD1. Germline CDR1 MNHNS, CDR2 SASEGT. V lost 6 bases, J lost 5 bases, and 5 bases stayed unmatched. The length of the CDR3 is 13 residues. The CDR3, as DNA: TGTGCCAGCAGGAAGACAGGGGCCGAGACCCAGTACTTC. Translated, it gives CASRKTGAETQYF.